The 23 T cell receptor beta chains below were found in one sample sequenced in a study of cytomegalovirus exposure and HLA in healthy donors. This PCR relied on a set of 60 Vbeta primers and 13 Jbeta primers. Data came from immunoSEQ multiplex PCR; TCRdb stores just in-frame clones and leaves some out. The table has some 180,000 clones, over 65% seen once. The sample was PBMCs. The receptor source for this set is an older woman in good health and CMV-seropositive.

V gene TRBV6-6 combines with J gene TRBJ2-1; the match to TRBD2 covers 7 bases. CDR1 is MNHNY, CDR2 SVGAGI, per germline (reference sequence). Trimming took 6 bases from V and 6 from J; bases not matched to a gene: 8. CDR3 size: 14 residues. The CDR3, as DNA: TGTGCCAGCAGGGCTAGCGGCGAGATCAATGAGCAGTTCTTC. It yields the protein CASRASGEINEQFF.

This clone was seen a few times. V usage is TRBV11-2 and J usage is TRBJ2-1; TRBD2 aligns across 8 bases. CDR1 SGHAT and CDR2 FQNNGV come from the germline V gene. Trimming at V came to 0 bases and at J to 5 bases, leaving 6 bases not matched to a gene. This CDR3 is 16 amino acids long. In nucleotides, the CDR3 is TGTGCCAGCAGCTTAGATCAGGGACTAGGGAACAATGAGCAGTTCTTC. Its protein is CASSLDQGLGNNEQFF. The variable domain in full, with the rest retrieved from reference TRBV11-2 and TRBJ2-1, is EAGVAQSPRYKIIEKRQSVAFWCNPISGHATLYWYQQILGQGPKLLIQFQNNGVVDDSQLPKDRFSAERLKGVDSTLKIQPAKLEDSAVYLCASSLDQGLGNNEQFFGPGTRLTVL.

The genes are TRBV27 and TRBJ2-1, with TRBD1 matching over 8 bases. J gave up 6 bases and V 7 bases, and 5 bases lay outside the gene matches. The CDR3 consists of 13 residues. Looked up from germline, CDR1 is MNHEY and CDR2 is SMNVEV (reference sequence). The CDR3 bases are TGTGCCAGCACCAACAGGGGGAGCAATGAGCAGTTCTTC. Its translation is CASTNRGSNEQFF.

This chain links TRBV7-8 with TRBJ1-5; maybe TRBD1 (6 bases). Germline values: CDR1 SGHVS, CDR2 FQNEAQ. The CDR3 has 17 residues. The V end lost 0 bases, the J end lost 6 bases, and 18 bases lay between the germline ends. The CDR3 DNA reads TGTGCCAGCAGCTTAGCTTTGACGCGACAGGTGGGTCAGCCCCAGCATTTT. Protein sequence: CASSLALTRQVGQPQHF. The full variable domain, rest sourced from reference TRBV7-8 and TRBJ1-5, is GAGVSQSPRYKVAKRGQDVALRCDPISGHVSLFWYQQALGQGPEFLTYFQNEAQLDKSGLPSDRFFAERPEGSVSTLKIQRTQQEDSAVYLCASSLALTRQVGQPQHFGDGTRLSIL.

The chain has TRBV2 and TRBJ1-2; 7 nucleotides match TRBD1. Germline V lookup: CDR1 SNHLY, CDR2 FYNNEI. CDR3 length equals 14 residues. V dropped 7 bases and J dropped 8; count of bases not matched to a gene: 13. The CDR3 loop is CASTRDSFASGYTF. DNA for the CDR3: TGTGCCAGCACAAGGGACAGCTTTGCGAGCGGCTACACCTTC. The entire variable domain, with the rest obtained from reference TRBV2 and TRBJ1-2, is as follows: EPEVTQTPSHQVTQMGQEVILRCVPISNHLYFYWYRQILGQKVEFLVSFYNNEISEKSEIFDDQFSVERPDGSNFTLKIRSTKLEDSAMYFCASTRDSFASGYTFGSGTRLTVV.

V and J are TRBV19 and TRBJ2-5; weak D call: TRBD2 (6 bases). Trimming removed 5 bases at V and 4 bases at J, with 20 bases between. Germline V lookup: CDR1 LNHDA, CDR2 SQIVND (reference sequence). The CDR3 is made up of 16 amino acids. The CDR3 DNA follows: TGTGCCAGTAGTTCCAACGGGGGATCTTATCTAGAGACCCAGTACTTC. Encoded protein: CASSSNGGSYLETQYF.

This clone was seen more than once but under ten times. In the same sample, other DNA sequences code for this CDR3. The chain recombines TRBV5-1 with TRBJ2-7; a weak D match, TRBD2 (6 bases). The length of the CDR3 is 15 residues. Trimming removed 2 bases from V and 0 bases from J, with 12 bases in between. Germline V lookup: CDR1 SGHRS, CDR2 YFSETQ. Here the CDR3 DNA reads TGCGCCAGCAGCTTAGGGGCGGGAAGCTCCTACGAGCAGTACTTC. It is translated as CASSLGAGSSYEQYF.

The CDR3: CAIGNGGNQETQYF. In DNA form, the CDR3 reads TGTGCCATCGGAAACGGGGGGAATCAAGAGACCCAGTACTTC. The gene calls are TRBV10-3 and TRBJ2-5; 7 bases are a match to TRBD2. Germline V gene lookup returns CDR1 ENHRY and CDR2 SYGVKD. With V trimmed by 8 bases and J by 2 bases, 8 bases remained unmatched. The CDR3 has 14 residues.

This rearrangement joins TRBV18 to TRBJ1-1; 7 nucleotides align to TRBD1. CDR1 KGHSH and CDR2 LQKENI come from the germline V gene. V dropped 3 bases and J dropped 4; count of bases not matched to a gene: 8. The CDR3 covers 15 residues. The CDR3 DNA reads TGTGCCAGCTCACCTGTAGGGGGCGGTGGCACTGAAGCTTTCTTT. This translates into CASSPVGGGGTEAFF.

This sequence joins TRBV13 and TRBJ1-6, with 9 nucleotides matching TRBD1. The CDR3 has 16 amino acids. Trimming took 2 bases from V and 7 from J; bases not matched to a gene: 6. Per germline, CDR1 PRHDT and CDR2 FYEKMQ (reference sequence). The CDR3 protein is CASSLYRGRGNSPLHF. CDR3 bases: TGTGCCAGCAGCTTATACAGGGGGCGGGGAAATTCACCCCTCCACTTT.

The chain joins TRBV11-2 to TRBJ2-1; 10 positions agree with TRBD2. Per germline, CDR1 SGHAT and CDR2 FQNNGV. V lost 4 bases, J lost 7 bases, and 4 bases stayed unmatched. CDR3 size: 14 residues. CDR3 DNA: TGTGCCAGCAGCTCACTAGCGGGGTATAATGAGCAGTTCTTC. Protein: CASSSLAGYNEQFF.

This chain links TRBV11-3 with TRBJ2-2; 9 nucleotides agree with TRBD1. Germline V lookup: CDR1 SGHNT, CDR2 YENEEA. Trimming cost V 5 bases and J 1 base; bases outside gene matches: 2. This CDR3 has 15 amino acids. CDR3 region: CASSLGQGNTGELFF. In DNA, the CDR3 is TGTGCCAGCAGCCTGGGACAGGGGAACACCGGGGAGCTGTTTTTT.

In its sample, this clone was seen once. The gene calls are TRBV7-9 and TRBJ2-1; 8 nucleotides agree with TRBD1. V shed 4 bases, J shed 0 bases, and the junction held 2 bases outside the gene matches. The CDR3 sequence is 15 residues long. Germline assignment: CDR1 SEHNR and CDR2 FQNEAQ (reference sequence). CDR3: CASSSGQGSYNEQFF. As DNA, the CDR3 is TGTGCCAGCAGCTCCGGACAGGGCTCCTACAATGAGCAGTTCTTC.

The CDR3 loop reads CASSLMSGADTQYF. CDR3 bases: TGTGCCAGCAGCTTGATGAGCGGGGCAGATACGCAGTATTTT. J is TRBJ2-3 and V is TRBV7-9; 7 bases map to TRBD2. There are 14 residues in the CDR3. V lost 3 bases to trimming and J lost 4 bases; unmatched junction nucleotides: 4. Germline V gene lookup returns CDR1 SEHNR and CDR2 FQNEAQ (reference sequence).

In its sample, this clone was seen a few times. J is TRBJ1-2 and V is TRBV11-2, with 8 positions matching TRBD1. The CDR3 runs to 14 residues. Looked up from germline, CDR1 is SGHAT and CDR2 is FQNNGV. With 3 bases clipped from V and 2 bases from J, the junction kept 2 bases outside the gene matches. The CDR3, as DNA: TGTGCCAGCAGCTTGGGACAGGAGAACTATGGCTACACCTTC. This gives the protein CASSLGQENYGYTF.

V and J are TRBV7-2 and TRBJ1-1; D is uncertain. With 5 bases removed from V and 1 base from J, the gap between germline ends came to 8 bases. Germline loops: CDR1 SGHTA, CDR2 FQGNSA. The CDR3 length is 13 residues. CDR3 in amino acids: CASSQTANTEAFF. As DNA, the CDR3 is TGTGCCAGCAGCCAAACAGCGAACACTGAAGCTTTCTTT.

The chain couples TRBV30 to TRBJ2-3; TRBD2 might be the D (6 bases). V was pared by 3 bases and J by 5 bases, with 15 bases between. CDR1 is GTSNPN, CDR2 SVGIG, per germline (reference sequence). CDR3 length equals 14 residues. CDR3 DNA sequence: TGTGCCTGGAGGCTACCCACGGAGGGAGATACGCAGTATTTT. Translated: CAWRLPTEGDTQYF.

In its sample, this clone was seen once. The chain uses TRBV25-1 and TRBJ1-1, with D possibly being TRBD1 (5 bases). The CDR3 has 13 amino acids. The V gene lost 6 bases and the J gene lost 5 bases, with 13 bases spanning the gap. The germline gives CDR1 MGHDK, CDR2 SYGVNS. CDR3 DNA: TGTGCCAGCAGCGGGGGGAGGGGAACTGAAGCTTTCTTT. Protein product: CASSGGRGTEAFF.

A single count supports this clone. Here the CDR3 reads CASTPSTDTQYF. DNA of the CDR3: TGTGCCAGCACCCCTAGCACAGATACGCAGTATTTT. The chain employs TRBV6-1 and TRBJ2-3, with D unresolved. With 7 bases removed from V and 0 bases from J, the gap between germline ends came to 5 bases. This CDR3 spans 12 amino acids. Per the germline V gene, CDR1 is MNHNS and CDR2 is SASEGT.

The rearrangement joins TRBV9 to TRBJ1-4, with 7 bases fitting TRBD1. The CDR3 runs to 15 residues. V shed 4 bases, J shed 3 bases, and the junction held 6 bases outside the gene matches. Germline V gene sequence: CDR1 SGDLS, CDR2 YYNGEE. The CDR3, as DNA: TGTGCCAGCAGCTTTCGGACAGGCTCTAATGAAAAACTGTTTTTT. Protein sequence: CASSFRTGSNEKLFF.

This clone was detected a few times. This sequence joins TRBV28 and TRBJ1-2; the D is unclear. CDR3 length: 14 amino acids. The V end was cut by 3 bases, the J end by 3 bases, with 11 bases between. Germline values: CDR1 MDHEN, CDR2 SYDVKM. This CDR3 is CASSFRGGYYGYTF. The CDR3, as DNA: TGTGCCAGCAGTTTTCGGGGAGGGTACTATGGCTACACCTTC.

The CDR3 sequence: CASSALMGGAYNEQFF. In DNA form, the CDR3 reads TGTGCCAGCAGCGCACTAATGGGCGGGGCCTACAATGAGCAGTTCTTC. The chain uses TRBV2 and TRBJ2-1, with D possibly TRBD2 on 6 matching bases. Germline V gives CDR1 SNHLY, CDR2 FYNNEI. The germline V and J ends were trimmed by 6 bases and 2 bases, with 17 bases remaining between them. The CDR3 sequence is 16 residues long.

This chain uses TRBV7-3 with TRBJ2-6; D might be TRBD2 (7 bases). Per germline, CDR1 SGHTA and CDR2 FQGTGA. V lost 2 bases and J 4 bases, leaving 9 bases between the germline ends. The CDR3 runs to 15 residues. CDR3 amino acids: CASSLGGAGANVLTF. The CDR3 bases are TGTGCCAGCAGCTTAGGGGGGGCCGGGGCCAACGTCCTGACTTTC.